This TCR beta chain is drawn from a study of T cells in Graves' hyperthyroidism and ophthalmopathy. The TCR beta CDR3 regions underwent amplification using RNA transcripts as the source. HTBI primers were the set used in a first-round RT-PCR of the TCR CDR3. TCRdb re-analysed the multiplex PCR reads in MiXCR, keeping a single row per CDR3 protein. The data hold hundreds of thousands of distinct CDR3 sequences, with more than 12% observed a single time. This clonotype was seen a few times. The target antigen is unknown. Thyroid ultrasound and orbital computed tomography, with clinical symptoms and serum thyroxine and TRAb, informed diagnoses. Study outcomes and limitations: Most clonotypes that expanded in the thyroid above 0.001 also showed up in blood.

Germline V gene lookup returns CDR1 LNHDA and CDR2 SQIVND (reference sequence). The CDR3 is 15 amino acids. V lost 5 bases to trimming and J lost 0 bases, with 10 bases between them. The sequence derives from a woman between 45 and 65 years old with Graves' ophthalmopathy. This chain connects TRBV19 to TRBJ2-2; D perhaps matches TRBD1 (5 bases). Source material: blood. The CDR3 coding sequence is TGTGCCAGTAGTGTGACAGCCCCGAACACCGGGGAGCTGTTTTTT. This sequence encodes CASSVTAPNTGELFF. The whole variable domain, remainder taken from reference TRBV19 and TRBJ2-2, is DGGITQSPKYLFRKEGQNVTLSCEQNLNHDAMYWYRQDPGQGLRLIYYSQIVNDFQKGDIAEGYSVSREKKESFPLTVTSAQKNPTAFYLCASSVTAPNTGELFFGEGSRLTVL.